The 30 T cell receptor beta chains presented below share a single source sample, sequenced in a study of blood T cell repertoires in COVID-19. Measured with immunoSEQ multiplex PCR; TCRdb has only the in-frame clones, and not every one. The sample shows roughly 64,000 clones, more than 65% of them seen only once. Material: peripheral blood. The receptor source for this set is a woman in her sixties with acute or convalescent COVID-19.

The chain uses TRBV18 and TRBJ2-3; 10 bases match TRBD2. J lost 0 bases, V lost 10 bases, and 13 bases had no gene match. The germline gives CDR1 KGHSH, CDR2 LQKENI. CDR3 length: 17 amino acids. Written as DNA, the CDR3 is TGTGCCACCTCTCTCCAGGGACTAGCGTCTAGCACAGATACGCAGTATTTT. It yields the protein CATSLQGLASSTDTQYF.

The CDR3 DNA reads as TGTGCCAGCAGCTTACAGGGGAGCTCCTACAATGAGCAGTTCTTC. This codes for CASSLQGSSYNEQFF. The chain uses TRBV7-8 and TRBJ2-1; perhaps TRBD1 as D (6 bases). Trimming pared 2 bases from V and 0 bases from J, leaving 8 bases between. CDR1 is SGHVS, CDR2 FQNEAQ, per germline. The CDR3 is made up of 15 amino acids.

The chain recombines TRBV27 with TRBJ1-2; TRBD1 aligns across 8 bases. The CDR3 loop spans 15 amino acids. Germline CDR1 reads MNHEY; CDR2 reads SMNVEV (reference sequence). With V trimmed by 5 bases and J by 6 bases, 11 bases remained unmatched. CDR3 sequence: CASSTSSQGANGYTF. CDR3 nucleotides: TGTGCCAGCAGTACCTCGTCCCAGGGGGCTAATGGCTACACCTTC.

The rearrangement links TRBV9 to TRBJ2-7; D is perhaps TRBD1 (6 bases). Deletions cut 3 bases from V and 7 bases from J, with 20 bases between. Germline V gene data show CDR1 as SGDLS and CDR2 as YYNGEE. This CDR3 is 15 amino acids long. The CDR3: CASSGGQRPNKEQYF. The CDR3 DNA reads as TGTGCCAGCAGCGGAGGACAGAGACCTAATAAGGAGCAGTACTTC.

The V and J genes are TRBV28 and TRBJ1-1; D ambiguous. From germline, CDR1 is MDHEN and CDR2 SYDVKM. With 3 bases removed from V and 1 base from J, the gap between germline ends came to 6 bases. This CDR3 has 13 amino acids. In DNA, the CDR3 is TGTGCCAGCAGTTTTCGGGGGAACACTGAAGCTTTCTTT. It is translated as CASSFRGNTEAFF.

The chain carries TRBV7-6 and TRBJ2-1; tentative D call: TRBD2 (6 bases). Looked up from germline, CDR1 is SGHVS and CDR2 is FNYEAQ. The CDR3 is 15 residues long. The V end was cut by 5 bases, the J end by 7 bases, with 18 bases between. For the CDR3, the DNA is TGTGCCAGCAGCCAAGACACCGGGGGTTGGAATGAGCAGTTCTTC. Amino acid sequence: CASSQDTGGWNEQFF. Based on the CDR3 plus reference TRBV7-6 and TRBJ2-1, the full variable domain is GAGVSQSPRYKVTKRGQDVALRCDPISGHVSLYWYRQALGQGPEFLTYFNYEAQQDKSGLPNDRFSAERPEGSISTLTIQRTEQRDSAMYRCASSQDTGGWNEQFFGPGTRLTVL.

This chain links TRBV13 with TRBJ2-7, with D possibly being TRBD1 (5 bases). Trimming took off 4 bases at V and 6 bases at J, with 7 bases between the two ends. This CDR3 has 11 amino acids. Germline V CDR1 and CDR2: PRHDT, FYEKMQ (reference sequence). The CDR3 nucleotides read TGTGCCAGCAGCTCGCAGGGCGAGCAGTACTTC. Its translation is CASSSQGEQYF.

The rearrangement uses TRBV6-5 and TRBJ1-5; perhaps TRBD1 as D (6 bases). This CDR3 has 14 residues. V lost 6 bases and J lost 5, with 14 bases in between. CDR1 is MNHEY, CDR2 SVGAGI, per germline. CDR3 sequence: CASRITGRDQPQHF. CDR3 sequence (DNA): TGTGCCAGCAGGATAACAGGGAGGGATCAGCCCCAGCATTTT.

The chain joins TRBV5-4 to TRBJ2-7; perhaps TRBD2 as D (5 bases). Germline CDR1 and CDR2: SGHNT and YYREEE (reference sequence). The CDR3 is 14 residues long. The ends were cut back, 3 bases at V and 3 bases at J, with 13 bases in the middle. CDR3 sequence reads: CASSSKSGNYEQYF. DNA for the CDR3: TGTGCCAGCAGCTCTAAATCGGGGAACTACGAGCAGTACTTC. Drawing the rest from reference TRBV5-4 and TRBJ2-7, the complete variable domain is ETGVTQSPTHLIKTRGQQVTLRCSSQSGHNTVSWYQQALGQGPQFIFQYYREEENGRGNFPPRFSGLQFPNYSSELNVNALELDDSALYLCASSSKSGNYEQYFGPGTRLTVT.

The rearrangement links TRBV19 to TRBJ1-1; D is perhaps TRBD1 (5 bases). The CDR3 covers 15 residues. Between the trimmed V and J ends, which lost 0 bases and 3 bases, there was a span of 11 bases. The germline V gene has CDR1 LNHDA and CDR2 SQIVND (reference sequence). For the CDR3, the DNA is TGTGCCAGTAGTATAGAGGGCCCAGGGCACACTGAAGCTTTCTTT. This sequence encodes CASSIEGPGHTEAFF.

The rearrangement uses TRBV7-3 and TRBJ2-1, with TRBD2 identical over 8 bases. CDR3 length: 15 residues. V dropped 0 bases and J dropped 6; count of bases not matched to a gene: 4. Germline loops: CDR1 SGHTA, CDR2 FQGTGA. The CDR3 DNA follows: TGTGCCAGCAGCTTAACCGGGGGGGCAGGCAATGAGCAGTTCTTC. This translates into CASSLTGGAGNEQFF. The complete variable domain, with remaining parts taken from reference TRBV7-3 and TRBJ2-1, reads GAGVSQTPSNKVTEKGKYVELRCDPISGHTALYWYRQSLGQGPEFLIYFQGTGAADDSGLPNDRFFAVRPEGSVSTLKIQRTERGDSAVYLCASSLTGGAGNEQFFGPGTRLTVL.

V is TRBV21-1 and J is TRBJ1-1; TRBD1 is taken as the D call from the table, unchecked against the DNA. TRBV21-1 is given as a pseudogene. There are 14 residues in the CDR3. CDR3 in amino acids: CASNPQEPNTEAFF. The CDR3 DNA sequence: TGTGCCAGCAACCCACAGGAACCGAACACTGAAGCTTTCTTT.

This clone was detected only once. The gene calls are TRBV30 and TRBJ2-2; TRBD1 matches at 10 bases. CDR3 length equals 17 residues. V shed 0 bases and J 3 bases; nucleotides not matched to a gene: 7. CDR1 GTSNPN and CDR2 SVGIG come from the germline V gene (reference sequence). This chain's CDR3 is CAWSVRAGTGDTGELFF. Written as DNA, the CDR3 is TGTGCCTGGAGTGTACGTGCCGGGACAGGGGACACCGGGGAGCTGTTTTTT.

The V and J genes are TRBV30 and TRBJ1-5; 7 positions match TRBD1. CDR3 size: 15 residues. J gave up 0 bases and V 3 bases, and 5 bases lay outside the gene matches. Germline V gene sequence: CDR1 GTSNPN, CDR2 SVGIG (reference sequence). The CDR3 coding sequence is TGTGCCTGGAGCCCACAGGGGTATAGCAATCAGCCCCAGCATTTT. Its protein is CAWSPQGYSNQPQHF.

This clone appeared a single time. This sequence joins TRBV18 and TRBJ2-7, with D unclear. Looked up from germline, CDR1 is KGHSH and CDR2 is LQKENI. The V gene lost 4 bases and the J gene lost 1 base, with 8 bases spanning the gap. This CDR3 has 13 amino acids. CDR3 region: CASSLGRSYEQYF. For the CDR3, the DNA is TGTGCCAGCTCACTAGGCAGGTCCTACGAGCAGTACTTC.

V gene TRBV19 combines with J gene TRBJ2-5, with 7 bases fitting TRBD1. Germline V gene lookup returns CDR1 LNHDA and CDR2 SQIVND (reference sequence). V dropped 5 bases and J dropped 2; count of bases not matched to a gene: 11. This CDR3 region has 16 residues. CDR3: CASSAVTGSQQETQYF. CDR3 DNA: TGTGCCAGTAGTGCGGTGACAGGGAGTCAGCAAGAGACCCAGTACTTC.

The genes are TRBV5-3 and TRBJ2-7; TRBD1 matches 11 bases. TRBV5-3 is designated an ORF whose function remains uncertain. Trimming cost V 2 bases and J 3 bases; bases outside gene matches: 13. The CDR3 covers 18 residues. This CDR3 reads CARSFLRDRGTYYYEQYF. The CDR3 coding sequence is TGTGCCAGAAGCTTCCTCCGGGACAGGGGGACCTACTACTACGAGCAGTACTTC.

The rearrangement links TRBV6-6 to TRBJ1-2; TRBD1 might be the D (6 bases). Trimming pared 5 bases from V and 1 base from J, leaving 20 bases between. Per germline, CDR1 MNHNY and CDR2 SVGAGI (reference sequence). The CDR3 consists of 17 residues. CDR3 amino acids: CASSLPGGRESNYGYTF. The DNA for the CDR3 is TGTGCCAGCAGTCTCCCTGGGGGCAGGGAGAGTAACTATGGCTACACCTTC.

This chain joins TRBV27 and TRBJ1-5; D perhaps matches TRBD1 (5 bases). The V and J ends lost 2 bases and 5 bases respectively, with 10 bases between them. The CDR3 has 14 residues. In germline, CDR1 is MNHEY, CDR2 SMNVEV (reference sequence). The chain's CDR3 is CASSLSQGDQPQHF. CDR3 nucleotides: TGTGCCAGCAGTTTAAGTCAGGGTGATCAGCCCCAGCATTTT.

J is TRBJ1-1 and V is TRBV5-1; 9 nucleotides match TRBD1. The germline gives CDR1 SGHRS, CDR2 YFSETQ. After removal of 3 bases from V and 6 bases from J, the junction contained 6 bases not matched to a gene. The CDR3 length is 14 residues. The CDR3: CASSWGDREAEAFF. The CDR3 bases are TGCGCCAGCAGCTGGGGGGACAGGGAGGCTGAAGCTTTCTTT.

A few counts support this clone. The V gene is TRBV9, the J gene TRBJ1-6; 7 bases align to TRBD1. The CDR3 loop spans 16 amino acids. Germline trimming cut 4 bases from V and 5 bases from J; bases unmatched to any gene: 9. Germline-derived CDR1 and CDR2 are SGDLS and YYNGEE. The CDR3 region is CASSPRTGGNNSPLHF. The CDR3 region has the DNA TGTGCCAGCAGCCCTCGGACAGGAGGAAATAATTCACCCCTCCACTTT.

The V gene is TRBV2, the J gene TRBJ1-5; TRBD1 matches 7 bases. The CDR3 runs to 15 residues. Per the germline V gene, CDR1 is SNHLY and CDR2 is FYNNEI. V lost 6 bases and J lost 1; bases outside the gene matches: 6. The CDR3 here is CASSGLTGSNQPQHF. The CDR3 DNA sequence: TGTGCCAGCAGCGGATTGACAGGGAGCAATCAGCCCCAGCATTTT.

The rearrangement joins TRBV5-3 to TRBJ1-4; D is ambiguous. TRBV5-3 qualifies as an ORF whose function is uncertain. The V and J ends lost 0 bases and 8 bases respectively, with 11 bases between them. CDR3 length: 14 residues. The DNA of the CDR3 is TGTGCCAGAAGCTTGGTCCGCGGGGAGGAAAAACTGTTTTTT. Residues: CARSLVRGEEKLFF.

The chain is built from TRBV10-1 and TRBJ2-2; TRBD1 is a possible D gene (6 bases). The V end was cut by 4 bases, the J end by 5 bases, with 8 bases between. The CDR3 is 13 amino acids. Germline V CDR1 and CDR2: WNHNN, SYGVQD (reference sequence). The CDR3 DNA reads as TGCGCCAGCAGTGTCAGGGGAACCGGGGAGCTGTTTTTT. Its translation is CASSVRGTGELFF.

The V gene is TRBV19, the J gene TRBJ2-5; TRBD1 agrees at 9 bases. CDR3 length: 15 residues. CDR1 is LNHDA and CDR2 is SQIVND in the germline V gene (reference sequence). The ends lost 7 bases at V and 4 bases at J; junction bases unmatched: 10. CDR3 sequence: CASTMTGDRVETQYF. As DNA, the CDR3 is TGTGCCAGTACCATGACCGGGGACAGGGTAGAGACCCAGTACTTC.

This clone appeared a few times. V usage is TRBV5-1 and J usage is TRBJ1-3; D gene uncertain. The V end lost 1 base, the J end lost 1 base, and 6 bases lay between the germline ends. CDR1 and CDR2 (germline): SGHRS, YFSETQ. This CDR3 spans 14 amino acids. As DNA, the CDR3 is TGCGCCAGCAGCTTGACCGGGTCTGGAAACACCATATATTTT. This gives the protein CASSLTGSGNTIYF.

CDR3 DNA: TGCGCCAGCAGCCAACCCAGTGGAAACACCATATATTTT. Residues: CASSQPSGNTIYF. The chain recombines TRBV4-1 with TRBJ1-3, with D unclear. V lost 2 bases to trimming and J lost 3 bases, with 5 bases between them. The CDR3 loop spans 13 amino acids. Germline loops: CDR1 MGHRA, CDR2 YSYEKL.

CDR3 sequence (DNA): TGTGCCAGCAGCCAAGTTTCAGGGGGGACTGAAGCTTTCTTT. It yields the protein CASSQVSGGTEAFF. The genes are TRBV3-1 (or the pseudogene TRBV3-2) and TRBJ1-1, with 7 bases fitting TRBD1. The CDR3 is 14 amino acids. V lost 1 base, J lost 5 bases, and 4 bases stayed unmatched. Germline V gene data show CDR1 as LGHDT and CDR2 as YNNKEL (reference sequence).

The rearrangement links TRBV30 to TRBJ1-1; a weak D match, TRBD1 (6 bases). V was shortened by 7 bases and J by 1 base, with 16 bases between the two germline ends. Germline loops: CDR1 GTSNPN, CDR2 SVGIG (reference sequence). CDR3 length equals 14 residues. This CDR3 is CASAGIQGNTEAFF. In DNA form, the CDR3 reads TGTGCCTCAGCTGGGATACAGGGGAACACTGAAGCTTTCTTT.

This clone was observed a few times. The V and J genes are TRBV11-2 and TRBJ2-7, with D perhaps TRBD2 (8 bases). Trimming pared 1 base from V and 5 bases from J, leaving 15 bases between. Germline V gene lookup returns CDR1 SGHAT and CDR2 FQNNGV. The CDR3 is 15 amino acids. CDR3 sequence (DNA): TGTGCCAGCAGCTTAGTCCGGGAGGGGGCCAACGAGCAGTACTTC. Its protein product is CASSLVREGANEQYF.